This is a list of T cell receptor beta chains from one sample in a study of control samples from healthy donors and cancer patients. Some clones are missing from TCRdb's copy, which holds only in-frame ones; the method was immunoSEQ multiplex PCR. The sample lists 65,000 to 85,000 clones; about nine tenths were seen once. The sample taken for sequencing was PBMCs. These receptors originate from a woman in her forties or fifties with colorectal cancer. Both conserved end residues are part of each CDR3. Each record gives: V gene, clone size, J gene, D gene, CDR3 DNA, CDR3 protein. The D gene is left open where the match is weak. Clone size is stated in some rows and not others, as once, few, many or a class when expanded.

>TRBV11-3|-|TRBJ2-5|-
TGTGCCAGCAGCAAAGGACGGAACCAAGAGACCCAGTACTTC
CASSKGRNQETQYF
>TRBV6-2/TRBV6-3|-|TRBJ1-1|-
TGTGCCAGCAGTCCCGAAAGAGGGGGAATGGGGACTGAAGCTTTCTTT
CASSPERGGMGTEAFF
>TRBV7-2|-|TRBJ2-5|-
TGTGCCAGCAGCTTAGGGTCCCCGGCTCGGGAGACCCAGTACTTC
CASSLGSPARETQYF
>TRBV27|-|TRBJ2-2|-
TGTGCCAGCAGTTCACAGAACACCGGGGAGCTGTTTTTT
CASSSQNTGELFF
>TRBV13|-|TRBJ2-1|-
TGTGCCAGCAGTTCCCTTAGGGGCGCACGACTGAATGAGCAGTTCTTC
CASSSLRGARLNEQFF
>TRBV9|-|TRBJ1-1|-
TGTGCCAGCAGCGTAGGACACAGCATGAACACTGAAGCTTTCTTT
CASSVGHSMNTEAFF
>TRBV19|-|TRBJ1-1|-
TGTGCCAGTACCCGAAGTAGGGCTGGAACCCCTAGGGACACTGAAGCTTTCTTT
CASTRSRAGTPRDTEAFF
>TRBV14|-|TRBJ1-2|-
TGTGCCAGCAGCCAAGGGGGCTGGTATGGCTACACCTTC
CASSQGGWYGYTF
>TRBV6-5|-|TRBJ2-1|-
TGTGCCAGCAGAAATACAGTGGGGGCCCACAATGAGCAGTTCTTC
CASRNTVGAHNEQFF
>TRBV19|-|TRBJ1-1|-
TGTGCCAGTAGTAGCCTTGTAGAGGGGGGCACTGAAGCTTTCTTT
CASSSLVEGGTEAFF
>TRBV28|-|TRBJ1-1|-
TGTGCCAGCAGTTTTACGGGGAACACTGAAGCTTTCTTT
CASSFTGNTEAFF
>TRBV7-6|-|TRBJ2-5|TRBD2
TGTGCCAGCAGCGTCATAGCGGGGGCTCAAGAGACCCAGTACTTC
CASSVIAGAQETQYF
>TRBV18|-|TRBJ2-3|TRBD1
TGTGCCAGCTCGCCGACAGGGGGGACAGATACGCAGTATTTT
CASSPTGGTDTQYF
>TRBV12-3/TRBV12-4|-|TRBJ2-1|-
TGTGCCAGCAGTCCTGGAGGGGGTGAGCAGTTCTTC
CASSPGGGEQFF
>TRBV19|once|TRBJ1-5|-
TGTGCCAGTAACCCGACAGGCAATCAGCCCCAGCATTTT
CASNPTGNQPQHF
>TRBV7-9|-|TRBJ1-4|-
TGTGCCAGCAGCTTGGCCGGGTATGGTGAAAAACTGTTTTTT
CASSLAGYGEKLFF
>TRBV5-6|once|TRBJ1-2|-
TGTGCCAGCAGCTTGGGGGAGGGGATTGGCTACACCTTC
CASSLGEGIGYTF
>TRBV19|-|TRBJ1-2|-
TGTGCCAGTAGTATAGGCCTGGACTTCGCTTGGGGCTACACCTTC
CASSIGLDFAWGYTF